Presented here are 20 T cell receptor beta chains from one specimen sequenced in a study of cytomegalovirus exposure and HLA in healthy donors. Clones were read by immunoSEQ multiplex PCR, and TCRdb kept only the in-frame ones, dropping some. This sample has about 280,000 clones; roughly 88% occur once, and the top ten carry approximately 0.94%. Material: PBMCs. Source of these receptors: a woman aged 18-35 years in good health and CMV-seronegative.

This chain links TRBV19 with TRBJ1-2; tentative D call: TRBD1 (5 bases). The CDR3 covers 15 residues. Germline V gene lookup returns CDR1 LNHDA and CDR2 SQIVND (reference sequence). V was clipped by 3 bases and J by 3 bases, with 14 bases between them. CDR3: CASSMGQGTHYGYTF. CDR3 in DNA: TGTGCCAGTAGTATGGGCCAGGGAACCCACTATGGCTACACCTTC.

This CDR3 reads CATGQGARRYTF. CDR3 coding DNA: TGTGCCACGGGACAGGGGGCTCGTCGCTACACCTTC. The V call is TRBV10-3, the J call TRBJ1-2; TRBD1 aligns across 12 bases. There are 12 residues in the CDR3. CDR1 is ENHRY and CDR2 is SYGVKD in the germline V gene. The trim removed 10 bases at V and 9 bases at J, leaving 6 bases unmatched.

CDR3 sequence (DNA): TGTGCCAGCAGCCCAGCTAGCGGGTACTACGAGCAGTACTTC. This encodes CASSPASGYYEQYF. The chain combines TRBV27 with TRBJ2-7; the match to TRBD2 covers 8 bases. The CDR3 loop spans 14 amino acids. V was pared by 6 bases and J by 3 bases, with 7 bases of the junction left unmatched. The germline gives CDR1 MNHEY, CDR2 SMNVEV (reference sequence).

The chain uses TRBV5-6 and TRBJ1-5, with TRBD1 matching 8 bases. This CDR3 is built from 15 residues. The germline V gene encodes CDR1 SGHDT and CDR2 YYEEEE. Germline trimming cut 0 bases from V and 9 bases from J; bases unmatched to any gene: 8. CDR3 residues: CASSLGGQGPRPQHF. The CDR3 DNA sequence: TGTGCCAGCAGCTTGGGTGGACAGGGCCCGAGGCCCCAGCATTTT.

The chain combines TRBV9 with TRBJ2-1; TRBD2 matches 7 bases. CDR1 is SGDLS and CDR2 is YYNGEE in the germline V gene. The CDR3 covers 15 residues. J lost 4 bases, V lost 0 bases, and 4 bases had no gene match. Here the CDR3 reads CASSVERGLYNEQFF. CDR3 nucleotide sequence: TGTGCCAGCAGCGTAGAGCGGGGCTTGTACAATGAGCAGTTCTTC.

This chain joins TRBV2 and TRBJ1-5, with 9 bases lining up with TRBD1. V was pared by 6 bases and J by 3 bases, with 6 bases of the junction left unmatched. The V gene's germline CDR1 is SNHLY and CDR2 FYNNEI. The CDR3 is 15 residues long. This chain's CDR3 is CASRTGQGYNQPQHF. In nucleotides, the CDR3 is TGTGCCAGCAGAACGGGACAGGGTTACAATCAGCCCCAGCATTTT.

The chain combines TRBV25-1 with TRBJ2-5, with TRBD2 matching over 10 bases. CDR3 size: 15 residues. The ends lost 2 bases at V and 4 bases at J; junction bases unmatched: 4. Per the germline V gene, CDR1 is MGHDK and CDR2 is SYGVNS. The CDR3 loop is CASSEPTSGAETQYF. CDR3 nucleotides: TGTGCCAGCAGTGAACCCACTAGCGGGGCAGAGACCCAGTACTTC.

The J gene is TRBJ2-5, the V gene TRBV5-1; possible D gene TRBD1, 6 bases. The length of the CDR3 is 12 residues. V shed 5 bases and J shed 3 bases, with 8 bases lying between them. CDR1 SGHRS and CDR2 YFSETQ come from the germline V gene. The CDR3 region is CASRKGEETQYF. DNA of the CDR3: TGCGCCAGCAGAAAGGGGGAAGAGACCCAGTACTTC.

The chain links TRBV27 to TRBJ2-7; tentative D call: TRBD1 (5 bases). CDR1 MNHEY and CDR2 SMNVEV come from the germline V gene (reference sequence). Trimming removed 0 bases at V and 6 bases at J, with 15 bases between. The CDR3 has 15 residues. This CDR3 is CASSLSQGMVSEQYF. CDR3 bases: TGTGCCAGCAGTTTATCGCAGGGAATGGTTTCCGAGCAGTACTTC.

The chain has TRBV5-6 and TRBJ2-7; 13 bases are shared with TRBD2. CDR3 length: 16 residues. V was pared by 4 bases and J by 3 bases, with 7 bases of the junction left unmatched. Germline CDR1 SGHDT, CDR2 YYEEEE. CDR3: CASSDGLAGAYYEQYF. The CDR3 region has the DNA TGTGCCAGCAGCGACGGACTAGCGGGAGCATACTACGAGCAGTACTTC.

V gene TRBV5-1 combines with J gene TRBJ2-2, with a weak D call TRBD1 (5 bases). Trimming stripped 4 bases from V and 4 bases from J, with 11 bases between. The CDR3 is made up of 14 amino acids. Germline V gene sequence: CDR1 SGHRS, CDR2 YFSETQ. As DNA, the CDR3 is TGCGCCAGCAGCATACTCGACAGCACCGGGGAGCTGTTTTTT. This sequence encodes CASSILDSTGELFF. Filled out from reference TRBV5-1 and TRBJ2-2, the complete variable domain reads KAGVTQTPRYLIKTRGQQVTLSCSPISGHRSVSWYQQTPGQGLQFLFEYFSETQRNKGNFPGRFSGRQFSNSRSEMNVSTLELGDSALYLCASSILDSTGELFFGEGSRLTVL.

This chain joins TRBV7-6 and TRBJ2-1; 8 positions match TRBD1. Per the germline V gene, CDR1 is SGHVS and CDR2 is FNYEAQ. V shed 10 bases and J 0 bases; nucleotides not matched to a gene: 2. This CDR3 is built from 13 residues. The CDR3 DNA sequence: TGTGCCATAGGACAGGGCTCCTACAATGAGCAGTTCTTC. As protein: CAIGQGSYNEQFF.

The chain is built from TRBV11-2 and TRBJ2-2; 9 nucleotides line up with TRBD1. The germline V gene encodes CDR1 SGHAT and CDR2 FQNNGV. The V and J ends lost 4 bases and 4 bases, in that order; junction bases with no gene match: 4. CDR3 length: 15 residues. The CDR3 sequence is CASSSGQGRTGELFF. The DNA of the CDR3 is TGTGCCAGCAGCTCGGGACAGGGTCGCACCGGGGAGCTGTTTTTT.

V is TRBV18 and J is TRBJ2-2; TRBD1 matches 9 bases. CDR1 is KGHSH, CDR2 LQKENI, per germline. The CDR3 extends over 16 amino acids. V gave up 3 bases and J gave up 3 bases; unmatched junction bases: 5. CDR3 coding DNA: TGTGCCAGCTCACCCAAGGGACAGGGCTACACCGGGGAGCTGTTTTTT. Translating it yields CASSPKGQGYTGELFF.

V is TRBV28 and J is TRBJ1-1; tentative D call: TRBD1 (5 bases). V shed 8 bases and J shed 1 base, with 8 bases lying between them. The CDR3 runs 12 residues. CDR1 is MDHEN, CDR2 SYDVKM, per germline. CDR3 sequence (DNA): TGTGCCAGCCTTGACAGGAACACTGAAGCTTTCTTT. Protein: CASLDRNTEAFF.

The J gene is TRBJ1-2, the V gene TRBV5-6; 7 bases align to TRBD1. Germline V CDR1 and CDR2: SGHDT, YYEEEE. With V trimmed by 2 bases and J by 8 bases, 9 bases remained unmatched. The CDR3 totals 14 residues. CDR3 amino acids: CASSLDDQGEGYTF. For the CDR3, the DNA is TGTGCCAGCAGCTTAGACGATCAGGGGGAAGGCTACACCTTC.

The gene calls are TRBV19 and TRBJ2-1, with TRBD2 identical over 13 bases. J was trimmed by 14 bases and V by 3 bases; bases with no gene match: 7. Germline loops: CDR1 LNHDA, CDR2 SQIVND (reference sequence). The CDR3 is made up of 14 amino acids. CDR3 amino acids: CASSIGLAGEPEFF. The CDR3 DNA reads TGTGCCAGTAGTATCGGACTAGCGGGAGAACCCGAGTTCTTC.

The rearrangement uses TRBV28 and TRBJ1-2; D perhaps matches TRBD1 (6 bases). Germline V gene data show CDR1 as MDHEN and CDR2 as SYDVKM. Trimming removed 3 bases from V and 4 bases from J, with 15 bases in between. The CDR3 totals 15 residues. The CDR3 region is CASSFQGRAPYGYTF. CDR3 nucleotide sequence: TGTGCCAGCAGTTTTCAGGGGCGCGCTCCCTATGGCTACACCTTC.

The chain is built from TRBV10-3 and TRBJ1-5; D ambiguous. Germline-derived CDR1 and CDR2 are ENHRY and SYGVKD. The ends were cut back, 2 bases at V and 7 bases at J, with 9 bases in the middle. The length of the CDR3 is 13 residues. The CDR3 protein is CAISEEFVQPQHF. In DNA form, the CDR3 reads TGTGCCATCAGTGAGGAGTTCGTACAGCCCCAGCATTTT.

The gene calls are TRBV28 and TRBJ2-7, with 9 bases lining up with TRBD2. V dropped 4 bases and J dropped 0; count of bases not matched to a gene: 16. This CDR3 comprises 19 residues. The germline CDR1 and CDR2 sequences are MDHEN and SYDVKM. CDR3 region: CASSSQKTKLAGHSYEQYF. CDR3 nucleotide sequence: TGTGCCAGCAGTTCTCAAAAGACCAAGCTAGCGGGACACTCCTACGAGCAGTACTTC.